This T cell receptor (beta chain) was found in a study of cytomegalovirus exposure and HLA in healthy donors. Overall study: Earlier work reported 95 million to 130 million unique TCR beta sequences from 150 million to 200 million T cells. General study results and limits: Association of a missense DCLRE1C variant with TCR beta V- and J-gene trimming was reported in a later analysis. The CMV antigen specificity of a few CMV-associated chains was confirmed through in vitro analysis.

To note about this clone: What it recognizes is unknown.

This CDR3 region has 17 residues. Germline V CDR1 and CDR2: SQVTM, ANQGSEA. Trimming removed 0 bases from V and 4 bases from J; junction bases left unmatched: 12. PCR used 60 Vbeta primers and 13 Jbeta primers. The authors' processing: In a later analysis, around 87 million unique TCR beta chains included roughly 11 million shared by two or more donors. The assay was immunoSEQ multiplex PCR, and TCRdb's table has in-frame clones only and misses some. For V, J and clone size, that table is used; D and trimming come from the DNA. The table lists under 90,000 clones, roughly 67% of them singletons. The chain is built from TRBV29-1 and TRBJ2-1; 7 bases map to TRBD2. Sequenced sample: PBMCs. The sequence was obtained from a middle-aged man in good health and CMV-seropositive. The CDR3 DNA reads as TGCAGCGTTGAAGATCTCGTAGGCGGGAGAGAATACAATGAGCAGTTCTTC. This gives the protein CSVEDLVGGREYNEQFF.